The clone carrying this TCR beta chain was seen more than once but under ten times. The target antigen is unknown. The source of the sample is a study of blood T cells in healthy people across ages. Study-level results: CMV status of donors was unknown, possibly confounding expanded clonotype changes.

CDR1 is SGHTA, CDR2 FQGNSA, per germline. The CDR3 covers 14 residues. Trimming took off 2 bases at V and 4 bases at J, with 9 bases between the two ends. Primers used in a second PCR of about 6 to 11 cycles were a sample-barcoded 5' primer and a J-beta primer mix. TCRdb redid the calling of the 5' RACE reads with MiXCR, one entry per CDR3 protein. The table includes about 570,000 distinct CDR3 sequences, roughly 29% detected once. V is TRBV7-2 and J is TRBJ2-1; D remains ambiguous. What was sequenced was blood. This sequence was found in a woman aged 70-85 years in good health. The chain's CDR3 is CASSLSPFYNEQFF. DNA for the CDR3: TGTGCCAGCAGCTTATCACCGTTTTACAATGAGCAGTTCTTC.